The 9 T cell receptor beta chains given below trace back to one sample, sequenced in a study of blood T cell repertoires in COVID-19. This table comes from immunoSEQ multiplex PCR, and its TCRdb copy is limited to in-frame clones, with some not included. This sample carries around 160,000 clones, 80% of them seen once, and the ten largest clones take approximately 6%. Sequences were obtained from PBMCs or T cells enriched from blood (not recorded which). Every receptor here comes from a man aged 35 to 55 who had recovered from COVID-19.

CDR3 region: CAWSVIQTNTEAFF. The CDR3 bases are TGTGCCTGGAGTGTAATCCAGACTAACACTGAAGCTTTCTTT. The chain is built from TRBV30 and TRBJ1-1; D remains ambiguous. V lost 0 bases to trimming and J lost 2 bases, with 10 bases between them. The CDR3 loop spans 14 amino acids. CDR1 is GTSNPN, CDR2 SVGIG, per germline (reference sequence).

The chain links TRBV21-1 to TRBJ2-1; the table's TRBD1 call for D was not verified on the DNA. TRBV21-1 is shown as a pseudogene. The CDR3 is 14 amino acids. CDR3 sequence: CASNRQGQYNEQFF. Here the CDR3 DNA reads TGTGCCAGCAACCGACAGGGACAGTACAATGAGCAGTTCTTC.

This chain connects TRBV30 to TRBJ1-1, with no clear D. CDR1 is GTSNPN, CDR2 SVGIG, per germline (reference sequence). V was pared by 2 bases and J by 1 base, with 5 bases between. The CDR3 contains 12 residues. The CDR3, as DNA: TGTGCCTGGAGTATAGAGAACACTGAAGCTTTCTTT. Protein: CAWSIENTEAFF.

This clone was seen only a few times. The rearrangement joins TRBV30 to TRBJ2-7; TRBD1 agrees at 8 bases. The germline gives CDR1 GTSNPN, CDR2 SVGIG (reference sequence). The CDR3 sequence is 13 residues long. After removal of 1 base from V and 5 bases from J, the junction contained 4 bases not matched to a gene. The CDR3 loop reads CAWSGQGRNEQYV. As DNA, the CDR3 is TGTGCCTGGAGTGGACAGGGGAGGAACGAGCAGTACGTC.

Only a few counts were recorded for this clone. This chain joins TRBV9 and TRBJ1-2; 7 bases map to TRBD1. Germline assignment: CDR1 SGDLS and CDR2 YYNGEE. The CDR3 sequence is 11 residues long. Trimming at V came to 6 bases and at J to 8 bases, leaving 4 bases not matched to a gene. DNA of the CDR3: TGTGCCAGCAAGGGGGCGAGGGGCTACACCTTC. Its translation is CASKGARGYTF.

This chain links TRBV5-1 with TRBJ2-5, with 9 bases that match TRBD1. This CDR3 comprises 15 residues. The V gene's germline CDR1 is SGHRS and CDR2 YFSETQ. J lost 7 bases, V lost 3 bases, and 10 bases had no gene match. CDR3 bases: TGCGCCAGCAGCTACCGGGACAGGGTGGCGGGGACCCAGTACTTC. Translation: CASSYRDRVAGTQYF.

The J gene is TRBJ1-1, the V gene TRBV21-1; the D call in the table, TRBD1, was not verified against the DNA. TRBV21-1 is described as a pseudogene. The CDR3 is made up of 15 amino acids. The CDR3 DNA follows: TGTGCCAGCAGCGAAACGGACAGGGTCAGGGATGAAGCTTTCTTT. Residues: CASSETDRVRDEAFF.

This clone was picked up a small number of times. The genes are TRBV20-1 and TRBJ1-2; D gene ambiguous. The CDR3 is 11 residues long. Germline CDR1 and CDR2: DFQATT and SNEGSKA (reference sequence). The germline V and J ends were trimmed by 5 bases and 6 bases, with 10 bases remaining between them. CDR3 loop: CSADEGNGYTF. DNA for the CDR3: TGCAGTGCTGATGAGGGAAATGGCTACACCTTC.

The rearrangement uses TRBV3-1 (or the pseudogene TRBV3-2) and TRBJ2-6; D not certain. The V end lost 3 bases, the J end lost 2 bases, and 8 bases lay between the germline ends. This CDR3 comprises 15 residues. The V gene's germline CDR1 is LGHDT and CDR2 YNNKEL (reference sequence). In nucleotides, the CDR3 is TGTGCCAGCAGCCAGAACAGTCCTGGGGCCAACGTCCTGACTTTC. Its protein product is CASSQNSPGANVLTF.